The entry below gives a single TCR beta chain sequence along with its context. The V segment lost 1 base and the J segment 2 bases; nucleotides outside the gene matches: 7. Germline lookup yields CDR1 LGHNA and CDR2 YNFKEQ. This CDR3 contains 16 residues. The entry originates in a study of shared clonotypes between healthy human individuals. Clones were read by immunoSEQ multiplex PCR, and TCRdb kept only the in-frame ones, dropping some. The sample has about 490,000 clones; roughly 85% are singletons. The sequence came from a woman in her thirties or forties in good health. Some clones in this sample may be carry-over from other donors' samples. The sequencing input was PBMCs. V gene TRBV4-2 combines with J gene TRBJ2-7, with TRBD2 matching over 8 bases. The CDR3 DNA sequence: TGTGCCAGCAGCCAAGTTATGACTAGCGTACCCTACGAGCAGTACTTC. Its protein product is CASSQVMTSVPYEQYF.